This T cell receptor (beta chain) was documented in a study of blood T cell repertoires in COVID-19. Study details: Acute-phase and convalescent COVID-19 samples originated in the United States, Italy and Spain. Nucleic acid was either cDNA or gDNA, and it came from T cells, B-cell-depleted T cells, or PBMCs.

Sequencing used immunoSEQ multiplex PCR; TCRdb keeps in-frame clones, though not all of them. The sample has approximately 180,000 clones, more than 75% seen once. V gave up 8 bases and J gave up 6 bases; unmatched junction bases: 7. CDR1 and CDR2 (germline): SQVTM, ANQGSEA. This CDR3 is 11 amino acids long. Participants were aged roughly 18 to 100 years from more than 20 US areas. The sample was PBMCs or T cells enriched from blood (not recorded which). The chain employs TRBV29-1 and TRBJ2-7; the match to TRBD1 covers 7 bases. This TCR was sampled from a human donor with acute COVID-19. The donor label of this sample is uncertain. Here the CDR3 DNA reads TGCAGCTGTTACAGGGGCGGCGAGCAGTACTTC. Translated, it gives CSCYRGGEQYF.